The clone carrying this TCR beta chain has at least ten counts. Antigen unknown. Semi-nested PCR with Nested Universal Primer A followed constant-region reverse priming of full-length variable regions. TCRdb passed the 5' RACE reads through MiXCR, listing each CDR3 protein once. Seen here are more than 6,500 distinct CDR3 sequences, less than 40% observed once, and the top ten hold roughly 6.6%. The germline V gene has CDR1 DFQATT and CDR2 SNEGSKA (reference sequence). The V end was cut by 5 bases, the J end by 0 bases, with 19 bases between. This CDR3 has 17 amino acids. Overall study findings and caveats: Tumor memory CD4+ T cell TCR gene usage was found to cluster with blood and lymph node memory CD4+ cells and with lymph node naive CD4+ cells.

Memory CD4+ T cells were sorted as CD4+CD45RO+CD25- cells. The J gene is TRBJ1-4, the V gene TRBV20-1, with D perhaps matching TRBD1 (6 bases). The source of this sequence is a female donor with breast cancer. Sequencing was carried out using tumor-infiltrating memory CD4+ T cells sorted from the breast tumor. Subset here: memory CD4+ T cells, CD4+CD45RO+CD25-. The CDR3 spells CSAWVGGRGATNEKLFF. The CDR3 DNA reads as TGCAGTGCTTGGGTCGGGGGGCGGGGAGCAACTAATGAAAAACTGTTTTTT.